This T cell receptor (beta chain) was identified during a study of T cell repertoires in cytomegalovirus infection. Findings and caveats of the study: Using cumulative public TCR beta family frequency, the authors identified those who carried CMV together with the relevant HLA. The study found HLA-C-restricted CMV-specific TCR beta clonotypes dominating the ex vivo response.

TCRdb called the reads again in MiXCR, with one record for every CDR3 protein. The sample yields about 490,000 distinct CDR3 sequences, about a quarter seen once. Per the germline V gene, CDR1 is MNHEY and CDR2 is SVGAGI. J was trimmed by 6 bases and V by 6 bases; bases with no gene match: 9. The CDR3 has 16 amino acids. This clonotype is a singleton in its sample. Its antigen is not identified. This sequence was found in a human donor in good health (CMV status not recorded). Some clones in this sample may be carry-over from other donors' samples. The sequencing input was PBMCs. The rearrangement links TRBV6-5 to TRBJ2-2; 11 bases are a match to TRBD1. The CDR3 coding sequence is TGTGCCAGCAGCCCAGACCGGACAGGGGGCCCCGGGGAGCTGTTTTTT. Translating gives CASSPDRTGGPGELFF.